A single sample is the source of the 4 T cell receptor beta chains below, sequenced in a study of identical twins. TCRdb re-called the 5' RACE reads with MiXCR, one entry per CDR3 protein. The repertoire includes under 900,000 distinct CDR3 sequences, roughly 12% of them detected once, and about 1.6% sits in the top ten. In addition, the sample was reused for a study of yellow fever vaccine responses in identical twins.

Source material: PBMCs. Receptors were obtained from a woman aged 18-29 years in good health.

The chain carries TRBV7-9 and TRBJ2-7; the D gene could be TRBD1 or TRBD2 (6 bases each). From germline, CDR1 is SEHNR and CDR2 FQNEAQ (reference sequence). Trimming removed 7 bases from V and 1 base from J, with 14 bases in between. CDR3 length: 14 amino acids. Written as DNA, the CDR3 is TGTGCCAGCACTCATGGGGGGCGGTCCTACGAGCAGTACTTC. It specifies CASTHGGRSYEQYF.

This clonotype has ten or more counts. The CDR3 reads CASSSTGDWTDTQYF. CDR3 nucleotide sequence: TGCGCCAGCAGCTCCACAGGGGATTGGACAGATACGCAGTATTTT. The rearrangement uses TRBV5-1 and TRBJ2-3, with 7 bases identical to TRBD1. From germline, CDR1 is SGHRS and CDR2 YFSETQ. V trimming: 3 bases; J trimming: 3 bases; junction bases outside the gene matches: 7. This CDR3 is 15 amino acids long.

This clonotype has a handful of counts. The chain carries TRBV3-1 and TRBJ1-1, with unresolved D. V was clipped by 0 bases and J by 0 bases, with 8 bases between them. The CDR3 spans 15 residues. Per the germline V gene, CDR1 is LGHDT and CDR2 is YNNKEL (reference sequence). The CDR3 DNA reads TGTGCCAGCAGCCAAGATCGGCAGATGAACACTGAAGCTTTCTTT. Translation: CASSQDRQMNTEAFF. Combining the CDR3 with reference TRBV3-1 and TRBJ1-1 gives the whole variable domain DTAVSQTPKYLVTQMGNDKSIKCEQNLGHDTMYWYKQDSKKFLKIMFSYNNKELIINETVPNRFSPKSPDKAHLNLHINSLELGDSAVYFCASSQDRQMNTEAFFGQGTRLTVV.

The chain carries TRBV28 and TRBJ2-7, with D perhaps matching TRBD1 (6 bases). The CDR3 has 15 amino acids. The V end was cut by 5 bases, the J end by 1 base, with 15 bases between. From germline, CDR1 is MDHEN and CDR2 SYDVKM. The CDR3 region is CASSGVGGYSYEQYV. In nucleotides, the CDR3 is TGTGCCAGCAGTGGGGTTGGGGGCTATTCCTACGAGCAGTACGTC.